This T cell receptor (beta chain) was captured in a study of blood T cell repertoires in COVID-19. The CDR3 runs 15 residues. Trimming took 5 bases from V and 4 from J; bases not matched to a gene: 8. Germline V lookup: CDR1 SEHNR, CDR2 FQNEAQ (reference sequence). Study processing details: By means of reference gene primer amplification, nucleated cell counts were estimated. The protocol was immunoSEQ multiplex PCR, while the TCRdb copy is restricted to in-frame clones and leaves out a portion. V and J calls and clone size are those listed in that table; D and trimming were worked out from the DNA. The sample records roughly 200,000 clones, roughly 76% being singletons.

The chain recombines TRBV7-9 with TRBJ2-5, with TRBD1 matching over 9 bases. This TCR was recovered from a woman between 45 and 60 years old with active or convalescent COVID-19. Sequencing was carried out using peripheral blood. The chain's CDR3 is CASSPTTGGRETQYF. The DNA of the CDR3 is TGTGCCAGCAGCCCCACCACAGGGGGCCGAGAGACCCAGTACTTC.